This passage covers 26 T cell receptor beta chains from one sample sequenced in a study of CD8 T cells in Susac syndrome. With random hexamers, about 0.45 to 1 ug RNA was reverse transcribed. TCRdb ran MiXCR on the immunoSEQ multiplex PCR reads and lists one entry per CDR3 protein. The repertoire holds 70,000 to 100,000 distinct CDR3 sequences, with 80% to 95% as singletons. The sequencing input was CD8+ T cells from PBMCs. Receptors originate from a human donor in good health.

V usage is TRBV3-1 and J usage is TRBJ1-4; D unresolved. CDR3 size: 17 residues. V lost 2 bases and J 0 bases, leaving 13 bases between the germline ends. From germline, CDR1 is LGHDT and CDR2 YNNKEL (reference sequence). CDR3 bases: TGTGCCAGCAGCCAAATAGGACTGAGCTCAACTAATGAAAAACTGTTTTTT. Its translation is CASSQIGLSSTNEKLFF. The variable domain in full, completed from reference TRBV3-1 and TRBJ1-4, reads DTAVSQTPKYLVTQMGNDKSIKCEQNLGHDTMYWYKQDSKKFLKIMFSYNNKELIINETVPNRFSPKSPDKAHLNLHINSLELGDSAVYFCASSQIGLSSTNEKLFFGSGTQLSVL.

The rearrangement uses TRBV20-1 and TRBJ2-4; D is possibly TRBD1 or TRBD2 (5 bases each). The germline V and J ends were trimmed by 3 bases and 0 bases, with 15 bases remaining between them. Germline V lookup: CDR1 DFQATT, CDR2 SNEGSKA (reference sequence). The CDR3 length is 16 residues. The CDR3 bases are TGCAGTGCTAGGGCAGGGACGTTACTAGCCAAAAACATTCAGTACTTC. It translates to CSARAGTLLAKNIQYF.

This clonotype was observed once. The chain uses TRBV6-2 or TRBV6-3 and TRBJ2-1; 7 bases match TRBD2. This CDR3 has 14 amino acids. The J segment lost 3 bases and the V segment lost 5 bases, leaving 4 bases of the junction unmatched. The V gene's germline CDR1 is MNHEY and CDR2 SVGEGT. The CDR3 DNA sequence: TGTGCCAGCAGTCCGACTAGCATCTACAATGAGCAGTTCTTC. It specifies CASSPTSIYNEQFF.

The chain carries TRBV12-3 or TRBV12-4 and TRBJ1-3; perhaps TRBD1 as D (6 bases). This CDR3 contains 11 residues. V was cut by 3 bases and J by 16 bases, with 13 bases left in between. CDR3 DNA sequence: TGTGCCAGCAGTTTTGGAGGACAGACTTATTTT. Residues: CASSFGGQTYF.

The chain employs TRBV12-5 and TRBJ2-7, with D possibly being TRBD1 or TRBD2 (5 bases each). The V end lost 0 bases, the J end lost 2 bases, and 14 bases lay between the germline ends. Germline V lookup: CDR1 LGHNT, CDR2 FRNRAP. CDR3 length: 16 residues. The DNA for the CDR3 is TGTGCTAGTGGTTTGGTCCCTGGGACGGGCCCCTACGAGCAGTACTTC. Translation gives CASGLVPGTGPYEQYF.

The V gene is TRBV4-1, the J gene TRBJ2-7; 7 nucleotides line up with TRBD1. Trimming at V came to 4 bases and at J to 0 bases, leaving 6 bases not matched to a gene. The CDR3 spans 15 residues. The germline gives CDR1 MGHRA, CDR2 YSYEKL. The DNA of the CDR3 is TGCGCCAGCAGCCTAGCCGGGACAGCCTCCTACGAGCAGTACTTC. Its protein product is CASSLAGTASYEQYF.

This clonotype was seen once. The rearrangement joins TRBV7-9 to TRBJ2-5, with 7 bases that match TRBD2. There are 15 residues in the CDR3. Germline V gene sequence: CDR1 SEHNR, CDR2 FQNEAQ (reference sequence). Trimming at V came to 5 bases and at J to 9 bases, leaving 15 bases not matched to a gene. The CDR3 coding sequence is TGTGCCAGCAGCCCCACGGGCATTTCCGCGGGGGCCCAGTACTTC. It translates to CASSPTGISAGAQYF.

The chain recombines TRBV9 with TRBJ1-3; D gene uncertain. Per the germline V gene, CDR1 is SGDLS and CDR2 is YYNGEE. This CDR3 has 15 amino acids. Deletions cut 4 bases from V and 2 bases from J, with 13 bases between. The CDR3 sequence is CASSLVTAPGNTIYF. CDR3 bases: TGTGCCAGCAGCCTTGTTACAGCGCCTGGAAACACCATATATTTT. The full variable domain, completed using reference TRBV9 and TRBJ1-3, is DSGVTQTPKHLITATGQRVTLRCSPRSGDLSVYWYQQSLDQGLQFLIQYYNGEERAKGNILERFSAQQFPDLHSELNLSSLELGDSALYFCASSLVTAPGNTIYFGEGSWLTVV.

The chain is built from TRBV27 and TRBJ1-1; D remains ambiguous. The CDR3 is 12 amino acids. Trimming cost V 6 bases and J 4 bases, with 9 bases left between them. The germline CDR1 and CDR2 sequences are MNHEY and SMNVEV (reference sequence). In DNA, the CDR3 is TGTGCCAGCAGCCGCCCCGGCACTGAAGCTTTCTTT. Its translation: CASSRPGTEAFF.

The chain uses TRBV4-1 and TRBJ2-7, with 11 nucleotides matching TRBD2. This CDR3 is built from 15 residues. Germline-derived CDR1 and CDR2 are MGHRA and YSYEKL. Trimming cost V 1 base and J 6 bases; bases outside gene matches: 5. The CDR3 DNA reads TGCGCCAGCAGCCAAGTCACTAGCGGGGGCGGCGAGCAGTACTTC. Amino acid sequence: CASSQVTSGGGEQYF.

The V call is TRBV19, the J call TRBJ2-1; 15 nucleotides agree with TRBD2. V shed 0 bases, J shed 3 bases, and the junction held 3 bases outside the gene matches. This CDR3 is built from 18 residues. Germline assignment: CDR1 LNHDA and CDR2 SQIVND (reference sequence). The CDR3 nucleotides read TGTGCCAGTAGTATAGAACCGGGACTAGCGGGGGGCTACAATGAGCAGTTCTTC. It yields the protein CASSIEPGLAGGYNEQFF.

The rearrangement uses TRBV12-3 or TRBV12-4 and TRBJ2-7; 8 positions agree with TRBD1. The CDR3 is 14 amino acids. The trim removed 6 bases at V and 6 bases at J, leaving 10 bases unmatched. The CDR3 region has the DNA TGTGCCAGCAGCGATGGGACAGGTCTCTCCGAGCAGTACTTC. Amino acid sequence: CASSDGTGLSEQYF.

The chain is built from TRBV12-3 or TRBV12-4 and TRBJ2-4, with TRBD2 as a possible D gene (6 bases). V was trimmed by 0 bases and J by 15 bases, leaving 12 bases between them. CDR3 length: 12 amino acids. The chain's CDR3 is CASSLAGGPRYF. In nucleotides, the CDR3 is TGTGCCAGCAGTTTAGCGGGGGGTCCTCGGTACTTC.

The rearrangement links TRBV27 to TRBJ2-2, with D tentatively TRBD1 (6 bases). This CDR3 comprises 15 residues. Germline lookup yields CDR1 MNHEY and CDR2 SMNVEV (reference sequence). The V and J ends lost 3 bases and 7 bases respectively, with 15 bases between them. The CDR3, as DNA: TGTGCCAGCAGTTTCACGGCAGGGGCCAGCGGGGAGCTGTTTTTT. It encodes CASSFTAGASGELFF.

The CDR3 nucleotides are TGTGCCGGAAACAGGGGTTATGGGGCCAACGTCCTGACTTTC. Amino acids: CAGNRGYGANVLTF. V usage is TRBV30 and J usage is TRBJ2-6, with 7 bases matching TRBD1. The CDR3 is 14 amino acids. Germline CDR1 GTSNPN, CDR2 SVGIG (reference sequence). V lost 8 bases, J lost 3 bases, and 7 bases stayed unmatched.

The chain recombines TRBV10-2 with TRBJ2-1, with 10 bases aligning to TRBD2. The CDR3 is 14 amino acids. V shed 7 bases and J 4 bases; nucleotides not matched to a gene: 4. Germline CDR1 reads WSHSY; CDR2 reads SAAADI. The CDR3 protein is CASNLLAGYNEQFF. The CDR3 coding sequence is TGCGCCAGCAACCTACTAGCGGGATACAATGAGCAGTTCTTC.

The V gene is TRBV12-3 or TRBV12-4, the J gene TRBJ2-5; no firm D call. The length of the CDR3 is 14 residues. The V end was cut by 6 bases, the J end by 1 base, with 12 bases between. CDR3 loop: CASSPDQSQETQYF. The CDR3 nucleotides read TGTGCCAGCAGCCCCGACCAGAGCCAAGAGACCCAGTACTTC.

V usage is TRBV27 and J usage is TRBJ1-2; unclear D gene. The V end was cut by 5 bases, the J end by 4 bases, with 20 bases between. This CDR3 is built from 16 residues. Germline lookup yields CDR1 MNHEY and CDR2 SMNVEV (reference sequence). The CDR3 sequence is CASSPETGPAVYGYTF. CDR3 DNA: TGTGCCAGCAGTCCGGAGACGGGCCCGGCGGTCTATGGCTACACCTTC.

The chain employs TRBV25-1 and TRBJ2-7; TRBD1 is a possible D gene (6 bases). CDR1 MGHDK and CDR2 SYGVNS come from the germline V gene. V shed 4 bases and J shed 3 bases, with 13 bases lying between them. This CDR3 spans 14 amino acids. The CDR3: CASSAPTGNYEQYF. The CDR3 bases are TGTGCCAGCAGTGCGCCGACAGGCAACTACGAGCAGTACTTC.

J is TRBJ2-1 and V is TRBV2, with TRBD2 matching over 10 bases. The junction had 12 bases not matched to a gene; V was cut back by 4 bases and J by 3 bases. The CDR3 spans 18 residues. Germline CDR1 reads SNHLY; CDR2 reads FYNNEI. In nucleotides, the CDR3 is TGTGCCAGCAGTGGTTTCGGGGGAGCGGGGGGGCACTACAATGAGCAGTTCTTC. Translated, it gives CASSGFGGAGGHYNEQFF.

In its sample, this clonotype was seen once. The chain uses TRBV7-3 and TRBJ2-2; D assignment may be TRBD1 or TRBD2 (6 bases each). The V gene's germline CDR1 is SGHTA and CDR2 FQGTGA. This CDR3 comprises 15 residues. V lost 5 bases and J lost 5, with 15 bases in between. This chain's CDR3 is CASSTSGAGTGELFF. The CDR3 coding sequence is TGTGCCAGCAGCACCTCGGGGGCGGGTACCGGGGAGCTGTTTTTT.

The chain recombines TRBV6-2 or TRBV6-3 with TRBJ1-1; D gene uncertain. Per the germline V gene, CDR1 is MNHEY and CDR2 is SVGEGT. This CDR3 has 15 residues. With 2 bases removed from V and 7 bases from J, the gap between germline ends came to 17 bases. The CDR3 loop is CASSYGYSRVNEAFF. In DNA form, the CDR3 reads TGTGCCAGCAGTTACGGGTATTCGAGGGTGAATGAAGCTTTCTTT.

This chain joins TRBV13 and TRBJ2-7, with TRBD2 matching over 8 bases. The trim removed 3 bases at V and 4 bases at J, leaving 14 bases unmatched. This CDR3 has 17 residues. The V gene's germline CDR1 is PRHDT and CDR2 FYEKMQ (reference sequence). The CDR3 is CASSFLGGGGTHYEQYF. CDR3 sequence (DNA): TGTGCCAGCAGCTTTCTAGGAGGCGGGGGGACCCATTACGAGCAGTACTTC.

This sequence joins TRBV27 and TRBJ2-3; no clear D. V was shortened by 3 bases and J by 2 bases, with 9 bases between the two germline ends. CDR1 and CDR2 from the germline V gene are MNHEY and SMNVEV (reference sequence). This CDR3 has 14 residues. The CDR3 DNA reads as TGTGCCAGCAGTTTGACCAGGTACACAGATACGCAGTATTTT. Residues: CASSLTRYTDTQYF.

This chain uses TRBV29-1 with TRBJ2-2, with TRBD1 matching over 7 bases. In germline, CDR1 is SQVTM, CDR2 ANQGSEA. This CDR3 contains 12 residues. With 7 bases clipped from V and 5 bases from J, the junction kept 4 bases outside the gene matches. The chain's CDR3 is CSAYRGTGELFF. Here the CDR3 DNA reads TGCAGCGCATACAGGGGTACCGGGGAGCTGTTTTTT.

V is TRBV7-9 and J is TRBJ1-3; D gene uncertain. Germline V gene sequence: CDR1 SEHNR, CDR2 FQNEAQ (reference sequence). V was clipped by 0 bases and J by 5 bases, with 5 bases between them. This CDR3 is 13 amino acids long. The CDR3 protein is CASSLAGRNTIYF. The CDR3 DNA reads as TGTGCCAGCAGCTTAGCAGGCAGAAACACCATATATTTT.